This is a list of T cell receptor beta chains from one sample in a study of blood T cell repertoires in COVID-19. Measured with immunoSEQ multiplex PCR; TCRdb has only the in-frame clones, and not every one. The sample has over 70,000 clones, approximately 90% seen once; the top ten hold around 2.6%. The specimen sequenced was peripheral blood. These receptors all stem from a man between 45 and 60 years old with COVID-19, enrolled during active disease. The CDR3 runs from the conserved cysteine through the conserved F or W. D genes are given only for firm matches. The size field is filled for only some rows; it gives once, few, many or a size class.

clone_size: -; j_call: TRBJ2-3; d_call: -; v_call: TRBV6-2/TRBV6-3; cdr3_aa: CASSYSVTDTQYF; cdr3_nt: TGTGCCAGCAGTTACTCTGTAACAGATACGCAGTATTTT
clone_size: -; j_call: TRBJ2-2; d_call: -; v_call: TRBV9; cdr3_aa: CASSVVGDLGELFF; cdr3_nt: TGTGCCAGCAGCGTGGTCGGGGATTTGGGGGAGCTGTTTTTT
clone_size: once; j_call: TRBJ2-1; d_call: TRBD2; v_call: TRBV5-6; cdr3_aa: CASSLKMAGGHNEQFF; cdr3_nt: TGTGCCAGCAGCTTGAAGATGGCGGGAGGTCACAATGAGCAGTTCTTC
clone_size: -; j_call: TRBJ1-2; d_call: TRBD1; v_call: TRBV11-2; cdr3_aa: CASSLETTGNYGYTF; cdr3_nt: TGTGCCAGCAGCTTAGAGACGACAGGGAATTATGGCTACACCTTC
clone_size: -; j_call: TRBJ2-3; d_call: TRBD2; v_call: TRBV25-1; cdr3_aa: CASSDRGTSGTDTQYF; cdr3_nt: TGTGCCAGCAGCGACCGAGGGACTAGCGGCACAGATACGCAGTATTTT
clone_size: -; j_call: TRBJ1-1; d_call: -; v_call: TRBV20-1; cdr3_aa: CSAAGESRAFF; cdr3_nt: TGCAGTGCGGCTGGGGAGTCGAGGGCTTTCTTT
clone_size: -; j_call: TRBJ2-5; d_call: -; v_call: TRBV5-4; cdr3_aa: CASSLAPGFEETQYF; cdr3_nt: TGTGCCAGCAGCTTGGCCCCCGGGTTCGAAGAGACCCAGTACTTC
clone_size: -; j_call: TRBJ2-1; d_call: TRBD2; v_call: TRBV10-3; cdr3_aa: CAISTSGTQDEQFF; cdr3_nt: TGTGCCATCAGCACTAGCGGGACACAGGATGAGCAGTTCTTC
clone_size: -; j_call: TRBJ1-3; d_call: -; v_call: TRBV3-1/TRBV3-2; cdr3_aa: CASSPTKKSGNTIYF; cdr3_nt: TGTGCCAGCAGCCCCACCAAGAAGAGCGGAAACACCATATATTTT
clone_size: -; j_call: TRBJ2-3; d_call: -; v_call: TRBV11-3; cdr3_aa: CASSASTSTDTQYF; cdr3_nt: TGTGCCAGCAGCGCTAGCACCAGCACAGATACGCAGTATTTT
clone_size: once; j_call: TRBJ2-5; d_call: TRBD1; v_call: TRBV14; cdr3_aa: CASSQETGTGIETQYF; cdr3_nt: TGTGCCAGCAGCCAAGAAACCGGGACAGGGATAGAGACCCAGTACTTC
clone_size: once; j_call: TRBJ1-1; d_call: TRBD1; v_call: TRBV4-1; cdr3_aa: CASSQEGDSREYTEAFF; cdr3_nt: TGCGCCAGCAGCCAAGAAGGGGACAGCCGTGAATACACTGAAGCTTTCTTT
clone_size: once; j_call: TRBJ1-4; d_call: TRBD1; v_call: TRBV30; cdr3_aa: CAWRNTGGQKLFF; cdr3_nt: TGTGCCTGGAGAAACACAGGGGGCCAAAAACTGTTTTTT
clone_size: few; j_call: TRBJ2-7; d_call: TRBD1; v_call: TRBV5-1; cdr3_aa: CASSWTGDEQYF; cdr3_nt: TGCGCCAGCAGCTGGACAGGGGACGAGCAGTACTTC
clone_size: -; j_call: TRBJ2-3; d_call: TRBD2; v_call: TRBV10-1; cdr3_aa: CASSTSEESDTQYF; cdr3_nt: TGCGCCAGCAGTACTAGCGAAGAATCAGATACGCAGTATTTT
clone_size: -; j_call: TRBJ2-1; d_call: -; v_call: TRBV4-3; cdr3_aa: CASSRLSYNEQFF; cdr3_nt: TGCGCCAGCAGCCGCCTTAGCTACAATGAGCAGTTCTTC
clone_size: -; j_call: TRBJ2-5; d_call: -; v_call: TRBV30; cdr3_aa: CAWSVNRAETQYF; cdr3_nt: TGTGCCTGGAGTGTTAACAGGGCAGAGACCCAGTACTTC
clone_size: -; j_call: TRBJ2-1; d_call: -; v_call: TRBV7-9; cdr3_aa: CASSLGSVTQQFF; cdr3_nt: TGTGCCAGCAGCTTAGGGTCGGTCACCCAGCAGTTCTTC
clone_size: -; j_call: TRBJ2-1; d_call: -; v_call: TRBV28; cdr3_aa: CASSPRNEQFF; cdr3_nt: TGTGCCAGCAGTCCACGGAATGAGCAGTTCTTC
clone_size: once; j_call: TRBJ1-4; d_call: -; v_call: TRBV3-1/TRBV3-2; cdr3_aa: CASSQGGRDWATNEKLFF; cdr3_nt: TGTGCCAGCAGCCAAGGGGGCAGGGATTGGGCAACTAATGAAAAACTGTTTTTT
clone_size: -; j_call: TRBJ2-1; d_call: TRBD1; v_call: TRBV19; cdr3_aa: CASMGQGQLEQFF; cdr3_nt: TGTGCCAGTATGGGACAGGGGCAACTTGAGCAGTTCTTC
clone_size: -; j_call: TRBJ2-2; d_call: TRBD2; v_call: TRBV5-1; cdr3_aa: CASTLAGGNTGELFF; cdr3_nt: TGCGCCAGCACACTAGCGGGAGGAAACACCGGGGAGCTGTTTTTT
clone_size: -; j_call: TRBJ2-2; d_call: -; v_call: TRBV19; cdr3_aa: CASSINRGLGELFF; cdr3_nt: TGTGCCAGTAGTATAAATCGCGGTCTCGGGGAGCTGTTTTTT
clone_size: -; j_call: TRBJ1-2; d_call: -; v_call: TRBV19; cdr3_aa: CASTPRITVNYGYTF; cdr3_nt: TGTGCCAGTACCCCCCGCATCACGGTGAACTATGGCTACACCTTC
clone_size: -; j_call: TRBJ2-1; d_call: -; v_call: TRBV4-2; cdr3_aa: CASSQDGTEIYNEQFF; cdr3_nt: TGTGCCAGCAGCCAAGATGGGACTGAGATCTACAATGAGCAGTTCTTC
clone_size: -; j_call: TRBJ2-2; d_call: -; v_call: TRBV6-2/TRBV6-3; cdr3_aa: CASSYHGRGNTGELFF; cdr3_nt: TGTGCCAGCAGTTATCACGGGAGAGGAAACACCGGGGAGCTGTTTTTT
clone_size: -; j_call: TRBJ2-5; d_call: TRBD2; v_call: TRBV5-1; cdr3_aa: CASSFGSSGRAGTQYF; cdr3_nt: TGCGCCAGCAGCTTCGGATCTAGCGGGAGGGCTGGGACCCAGTACTTC
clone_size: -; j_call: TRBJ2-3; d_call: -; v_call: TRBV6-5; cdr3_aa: CASRSRLTDTQYF; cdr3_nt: TGTGCCAGCAGGAGCAGACTCACAGATACGCAGTATTTT
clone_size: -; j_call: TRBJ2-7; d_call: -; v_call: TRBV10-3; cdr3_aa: CAISESMGSPYEQYF; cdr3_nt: TGTGCCATCAGTGAGTCGATGGGGAGCCCCTACGAGCAGTACTTC
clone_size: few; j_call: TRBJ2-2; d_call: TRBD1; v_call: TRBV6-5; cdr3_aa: CASSLTTGGATGELFF; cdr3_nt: TGTGCCAGCAGTTTGACGACAGGGGGGGCCACCGGGGAGCTGTTTTTT
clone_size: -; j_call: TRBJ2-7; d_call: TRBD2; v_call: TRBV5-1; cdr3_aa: CASSSSGLGSEQYF; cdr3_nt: TGCGCCAGCAGCTCTTCGGGACTAGGAAGCGAGCAGTACTTC
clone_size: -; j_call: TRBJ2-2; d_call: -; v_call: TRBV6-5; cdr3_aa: CASSSSPSGELFF; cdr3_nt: TGTGCCAGCAGTTCCTCTCCGTCCGGGGAGCTGTTTTTT
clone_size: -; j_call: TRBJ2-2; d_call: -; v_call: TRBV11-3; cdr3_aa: CASSLYRNSGELFF; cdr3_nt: TGTGCCAGCAGCTTATACAGGAACTCCGGGGAGCTGTTTTTT
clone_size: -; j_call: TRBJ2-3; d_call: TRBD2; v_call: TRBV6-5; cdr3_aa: CASSTLAGGADTQYF; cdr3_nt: TGTGCCAGCAGTACACTAGCGGGAGGCGCAGATACGCAGTATTTT
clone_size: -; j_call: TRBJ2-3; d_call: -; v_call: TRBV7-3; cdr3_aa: CASSLNRRGRTDTQYF; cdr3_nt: TGTGCCAGCAGCTTAAATCGCAGGGGTCGGACAGATACGCAGTATTTT
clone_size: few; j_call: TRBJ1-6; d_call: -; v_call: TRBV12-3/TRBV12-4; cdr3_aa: CASTGIYNSPLHF; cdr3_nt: TGTGCCAGCACAGGGATATATAATTCACCCCTCCACTTT
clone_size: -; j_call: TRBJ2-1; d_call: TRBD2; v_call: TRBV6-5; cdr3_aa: CASQLAGGPYEQFF; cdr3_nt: TGTGCCAGCCAACTAGCGGGAGGGCCTTATGAGCAGTTCTTC
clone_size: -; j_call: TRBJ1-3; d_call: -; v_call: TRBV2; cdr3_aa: CASTPQGPNPYSGNTIYF; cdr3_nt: TGTGCCAGCACCCCCCAGGGGCCGAACCCTTACTCTGGAAACACCATATATTTT
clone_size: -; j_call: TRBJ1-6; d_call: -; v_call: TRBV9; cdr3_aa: CASSLGGGGNSPLHF; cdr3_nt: TGTGCCAGCAGCCTCGGGGGGGGAGGGAATTCACCCCTCCACTTT
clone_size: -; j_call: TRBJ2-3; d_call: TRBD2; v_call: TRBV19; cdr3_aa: CASSQSGSGLSDTQYF; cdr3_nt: TGTGCCAGTAGTCAAAGCGGGAGCGGGCTATCAGATACGCAGTATTTT
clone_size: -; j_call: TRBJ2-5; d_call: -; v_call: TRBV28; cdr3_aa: CASSSGYQETQYF; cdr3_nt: TGTGCCAGCAGTTCCGGGTATCAAGAGACCCAGTACTTC
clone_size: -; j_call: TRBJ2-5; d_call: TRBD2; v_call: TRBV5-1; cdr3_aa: CASSGAGGQETQYF; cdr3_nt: TGCGCCAGTTCGGGAGCGGGAGGGCAAGAGACCCAGTACTTC
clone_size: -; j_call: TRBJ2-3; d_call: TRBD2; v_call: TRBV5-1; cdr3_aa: CASSLETSGRKQDTQYF; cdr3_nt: TGCGCCAGCAGCTTGGAGACTAGCGGGAGGAAGCAAGATACGCAGTATTTT
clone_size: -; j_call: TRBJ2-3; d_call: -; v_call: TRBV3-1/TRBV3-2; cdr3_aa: CASSQRGSADTQYF; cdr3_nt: TGTGCCAGCAGCCAACGTGGGAGCGCAGATACGCAGTATTTT
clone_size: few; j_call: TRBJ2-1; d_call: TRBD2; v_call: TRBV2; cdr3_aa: CASSELTSGRALDEQFF; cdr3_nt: TGTGCCAGCAGTGAGCTGACTAGCGGGAGGGCCCTTGATGAGCAGTTCTTC
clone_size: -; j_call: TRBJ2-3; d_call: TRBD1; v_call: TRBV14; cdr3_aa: CASSRPGGADTQYF; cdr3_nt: TGTGCCAGCAGCCGCCCAGGGGGTGCAGATACGCAGTATTTT
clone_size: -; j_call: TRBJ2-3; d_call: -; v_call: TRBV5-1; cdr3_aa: CASTTGGEGTDTQYF; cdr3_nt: TGCGCCAGCACGACCGGGGGAGAGGGCACAGATACGCAGTATTTT
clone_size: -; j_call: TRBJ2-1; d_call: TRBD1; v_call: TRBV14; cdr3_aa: CASSQTGGRTYNEQFF; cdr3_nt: TGTGCCAGCAGCCAGACAGGGGGGAGGACTTACAATGAGCAGTTCTTC
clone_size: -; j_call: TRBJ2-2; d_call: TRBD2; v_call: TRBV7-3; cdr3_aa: CASSPRAGANTGELFF; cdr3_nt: TGTGCCAGCAGCCCGAGGGCGGGAGCGAACACCGGGGAGCTGTTTTTT
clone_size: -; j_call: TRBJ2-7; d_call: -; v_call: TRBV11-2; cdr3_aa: CASSLVTRLSYEQYF; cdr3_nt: TGTGCCAGCAGCTTAGTTACGCGGCTCTCCTACGAGCAGTACTTC
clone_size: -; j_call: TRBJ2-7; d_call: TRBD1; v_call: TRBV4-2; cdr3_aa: CASSQGVGTGVTGFSYEQYF; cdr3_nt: TGTGCCAGCAGCCAAGGGGTCGGGACAGGGGTGACAGGCTTCTCCTACGAGCAGTACTTC
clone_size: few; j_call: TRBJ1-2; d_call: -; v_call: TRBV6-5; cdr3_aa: CASQEGEGYGYTF; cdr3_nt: TGTGCCAGCCAGGAAGGGGAGGGGTATGGCTACACCTTC
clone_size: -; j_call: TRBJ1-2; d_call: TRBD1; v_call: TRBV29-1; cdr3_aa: CSVVTGDGYTF; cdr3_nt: TGCAGCGTTGTTACAGGGGATGGCTACACCTTC
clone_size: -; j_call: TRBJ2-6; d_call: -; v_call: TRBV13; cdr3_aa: CASSFGRESAGANVLTF; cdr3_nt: TGTGCCAGCAGCTTTGGGCGGGAATCGGCTGGGGCCAACGTCCTGACTTTC
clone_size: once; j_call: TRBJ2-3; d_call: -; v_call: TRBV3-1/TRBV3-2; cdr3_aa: CASSQSADTQYF; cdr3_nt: TGTGCCAGCAGCCAGAGCGCAGATACGCAGTATTTT
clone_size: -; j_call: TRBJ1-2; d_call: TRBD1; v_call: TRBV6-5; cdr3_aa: CASSRQGYGYTF; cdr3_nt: TGTGCCAGCTCCAGACAGGGCTATGGCTACACCTTC
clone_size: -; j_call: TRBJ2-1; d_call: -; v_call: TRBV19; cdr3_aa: CASSAPTGTYNEQFF; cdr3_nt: TGTGCCAGTAGTGCCCCGACAGGTACTTACAATGAGCAGTTCTTC
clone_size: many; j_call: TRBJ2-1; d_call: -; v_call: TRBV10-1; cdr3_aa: CASRTPGERDPEQFF; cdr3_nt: TGCGCCAGCAGAACCCCAGGGGAGCGGGATCCTGAGCAGTTCTTC
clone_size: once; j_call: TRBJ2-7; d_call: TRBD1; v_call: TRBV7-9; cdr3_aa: CASSPPGQGVEQYF; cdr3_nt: TGTGCCAGCAGCCCCCCGGGACAGGGGGTCGAGCAGTACTTC